The next 20 T cell receptor beta chains were all read from a single sample in a study of blood T cell repertoires in COVID-19. Sequenced by immunoSEQ multiplex PCR; TCRdb stores in-frame clones only, minus some. The sample gives about 160,000 clones, 80% to 85% of which show up once; less than 3.5% is in the top ten. The sample consisted of peripheral blood. The source is a woman aged 55 to 70 with acute or convalescent COVID-19.

The chain recombines TRBV7-2 with TRBJ2-3; a weak D match, TRBD2 (7 bases). V was clipped by 1 base and J by 4 bases, with 15 bases between them. The CDR3 extends over 16 amino acids. Germline loops: CDR1 SGHTA, CDR2 FQGNSA. CDR3 loop: CASSLGRGAGADTQYF. CDR3 nucleotides: TGTGCCAGCAGCTTAGGTCGGGGGGCTGGGGCAGATACGCAGTATTTT. Filled out from reference TRBV7-2 and TRBJ2-3, the complete variable domain reads GAGVSQSPSNKVTEKGKDVELRCDPISGHTALYWYRQSLGQGLEFLIYFQGNSAPDKSGLPSDRFSAERTGGSVSTLTIQRTQQEDSAVYLCASSLGRGAGADTQYFGPGTRLTVL.

The rearrangement uses TRBV4-1 and TRBJ2-2; no clear D gene. V lost 1 base, J lost 3 bases, and 6 bases lay in between. Germline CDR1 and CDR2: MGHRA and YSYEKL. The CDR3 consists of 14 residues. Here the CDR3 reads CASSQGLYTGELFF. DNA of the CDR3: TGCGCCAGCAGCCAAGGGCTTTACACCGGGGAGCTGTTTTTT.

The CDR3 loop reads CASSARTEVSPLHF. CDR3 bases: TGTGCCAGCAGCGCAAGGACAGAAGTTTCACCCCTCCACTTT. The chain carries TRBV9 and TRBJ1-6, with D possibly TRBD1 on 6 matching bases. V was pared by 3 bases and J by 9 bases, with 13 bases between. This CDR3 has 14 residues. From germline, CDR1 is SGDLS and CDR2 YYNGEE. Full variable domain (remainder filled in from reference TRBV9 and TRBJ1-6): DSGVTQTPKHLITATGQRVTLRCSPRSGDLSVYWYQQSLDQGLQFLIQYYNGEERAKGNILERFSAQQFPDLHSELNLSSLELGDSALYFCASSARTEVSPLHFGNGTRLTVT.

The rearrangement uses TRBV7-8 and TRBJ1-6; the match to TRBD1 covers 7 bases. This CDR3 is built from 16 residues. Germline assignment: CDR1 SGHVS and CDR2 FQNEAQ. The V gene end was trimmed by 5 bases and the J gene end by 8 bases; junction bases not matched to a gene: 12. In DNA, the CDR3 is TGTGCCAGCAGCACCGGACAGGCGCTCGGTTATTCACCCCTCCACTTT. Amino acid sequence: CASSTGQALGYSPLHF. Looking up the rest from reference TRBV7-8 and TRBJ1-6 gives the full variable domain: GAGVSQSPRYKVAKRGQDVALRCDPISGHVSLFWYQQALGQGPEFLTYFQNEAQLDKSGLPSDRFFAERPEGSVSTLKIQRTQQEDSAVYLCASSTGQALGYSPLHFGNGTRLTVT.

The rearrangement joins TRBV7-9 to TRBJ1-1; the match to TRBD1 covers 7 bases. The CDR3 length is 15 residues. The junction had 10 bases not matched to a gene; V was cut back by 8 bases and J by 1 base. The germline gives CDR1 SEHNR, CDR2 FQNEAQ (reference sequence). As DNA, the CDR3 is TGTGCCAGCGGATCTTGGACAGGTCCGAACACTGAAGCTTTCTTT. Its protein product is CASGSWTGPNTEAFF. The complete variable domain, with remaining parts taken from reference TRBV7-9 and TRBJ1-1, reads DTGVSQNPRHKITKRGQNVTFRCDPISEHNRLYWYRQTLGQGPEFLTYFQNEAQLEKSRLLSDRFSAERPKGSFSTLEIQRTEQGDSAMYLCASGSWTGPNTEAFFGQGTRLTVV.

In this sample, this clone turned up once. This sequence joins TRBV5-4 and TRBJ1-4; D uncertain. CDR1 is SGHNT, CDR2 YYREEE, per germline (reference sequence). V was shortened by 6 bases and J by 7 bases, with 19 bases between the two germline ends. The CDR3 is made up of 15 amino acids. The CDR3 coding sequence is TGTGCCAGCACTCTAAAGGGAGGAGGAGGTGAAAAACTGTTTTTT. It yields the protein CASTLKGGGGEKLFF.

In its sample, this clone was seen a few times. The chain links TRBV6-2 or TRBV6-3 to TRBJ1-2; D gene uncertain. The CDR3 extends over 16 amino acids. The germline V gene has CDR1 MNHEY and CDR2 SVGEGT. With 2 bases removed from V and 3 bases from J, the gap between germline ends came to 16 bases. CDR3 sequence reads: CASSYPRRGPDYGYTF. The CDR3 nucleotides read TGTGCCAGCAGTTACCCCAGACGAGGGCCGGACTATGGCTACACCTTC.

The chain is built from TRBV7-9 and TRBJ2-7; a weak D match, TRBD1 (6 bases). CDR1 is SEHNR and CDR2 is FQNEAQ in the germline V gene (reference sequence). This CDR3 has 15 amino acids. Trimming cost V 3 bases and J 7 bases, with 19 bases left between them. The CDR3 DNA is TGTGCCAGCAGCTTTGGGGGCCTCCCCTCGCGAGAGCAGTACTTC. Amino acids: CASSFGGLPSREQYF.

The chain uses TRBV20-1 and TRBJ1-6; D not resolved. CDR1 and CDR2 (germline): DFQATT, SNEGSKA (reference sequence). This CDR3 has 15 residues. Trimming shortened V by 3 bases and J by 7 bases, and 16 bases separated the two germline ends. The chain's CDR3 is CSASRMADGNSPLHF. Written as DNA, the CDR3 is TGCAGTGCTAGTAGGATGGCGGATGGGAATTCACCCCTCCACTTT.

The chain recombines TRBV27 with TRBJ2-2; 8 positions agree with TRBD1. After removal of 6 bases from V and 3 bases from J, the junction contained 12 bases not matched to a gene. This CDR3 comprises 17 residues. Germline CDR1 is MNHEY and CDR2 is SMNVEV (reference sequence). This CDR3 reads CASSPAQGGDDTGELFF. CDR3 bases: TGTGCCAGCAGCCCTGCACAGGGGGGCGACGACACCGGGGAGCTGTTTTTT.

The V gene is TRBV20-1, the J gene TRBJ1-6; D gene unclear. V lost 3 bases to trimming and J lost 12 bases, with 18 bases between them. Germline lookup yields CDR1 DFQATT and CDR2 SNEGSKA (reference sequence). The CDR3 spans 14 residues. The CDR3 DNA is TGCAGTGCTAGTTCGGAGGGCTTATTAGGACCCCTCCACTTT. It yields the protein CSASSEGLLGPLHF.

The chain combines TRBV10-1 with TRBJ1-5, with D uncertain. The germline V gene has CDR1 WNHNN and CDR2 SYGVQD (reference sequence). This CDR3 has 15 residues. Trimming took off 2 bases at V and 5 bases at J, with 13 bases between the two ends. CDR3 nucleotide sequence: TGCGCCAGCAGTGAGAGCCAAGGGAGGGATCAGCCCCAGCATTTT. This translates into CASSESQGRDQPQHF.

The chain carries TRBV7-2 and TRBJ1-2; TRBD1 might be the D (6 bases). The V end was cut by 3 bases, the J end by 4 bases, with 12 bases between. There are 14 residues in the CDR3. Germline CDR1 and CDR2: SGHTA and FQGNSA. CDR3 amino acids: CASSLGGRTYGYTF. The DNA of the CDR3 is TGTGCCAGCAGCTTGGGGGGGCGCACCTATGGCTACACCTTC. Full variable domain (rest looked up from reference TRBV7-2 and TRBJ1-2): GAGVSQSPSNKVTEKGKDVELRCDPISGHTALYWYRQSLGQGLEFLIYFQGNSAPDKSGLPSDRFSAERTGGSVSTLTIQRTQQEDSAVYLCASSLGGRTYGYTFGSGTRLTVV.

This chain links TRBV6-5 with TRBJ2-3, with D perhaps matching TRBD1 (5 bases). The germline V and J ends were trimmed by 7 bases and 2 bases, with 7 bases remaining between them. CDR3 length: 12 residues. Germline V gene sequence: CDR1 MNHEY, CDR2 SVGAGI. The CDR3 coding sequence is TGTGCCAGCATAGGGGACACAGATACGCAGTATTTT. Its translation: CASIGDTDTQYF.

The chain links TRBV29-1 to TRBJ2-5; the D gene is possibly TRBD2 (6 bases). The CDR3 length is 14 residues. CDR1 SQVTM and CDR2 ANQGSEA come from the germline V gene. V was cut by 2 bases and J by 2 bases, with 12 bases left in between. The DNA for the CDR3 is TGCAGCGTTGAAAGAGGAGGGGAACAAGAGACCCAGTACTTC. It yields the protein CSVERGGEQETQYF.

A remark on this clone: A read error may account for a junction end that differs from germline. The chain recombines TRBV7-2 with TRBJ1-5; no reliable D call. This CDR3 is built from 14 residues. Germline assignment: CDR1 SGHTA and CDR2 FQGNSA. CDR3 DNA: TGTGCCAGCAGTTTAGCGGGCATAAATCAGCCCCAGCATTTT. This encodes CASSLAGINQPQHF.

The V call is TRBV5-1, the J call TRBJ1-1; 12 nucleotides line up with TRBD1. Per the germline V gene, CDR1 is SGHRS and CDR2 is YFSETQ. The CDR3 consists of 16 residues. V trimming: 4 bases; J trimming: 2 bases; junction bases outside the gene matches: 6. The CDR3 DNA is TGCGCCAGCAGCCTAACCGGGACAGGGGGCAACACTGAAGCTTTCTTT. Translation gives CASSLTGTGGNTEAFF.

The chain links TRBV14 to TRBJ2-3; 9 nucleotides line up with TRBD1. Losses at the gene ends were 3 bases for V and 2 bases for J; bases not matched to a gene: 9. The CDR3 runs 17 residues. Germline values: CDR1 SGHDN, CDR2 FVKESK. The CDR3 here is CASSQPLGQGDTDTQYF. CDR3 sequence (DNA): TGTGCCAGCAGCCAGCCCCTGGGACAGGGAGACACAGATACGCAGTATTTT.

This clone was seen more than once but under ten times. The chain's CDR3 is CSVGLRVDTEAFF. CDR3 in DNA: TGCAGCGTCGGCTTGAGGGTAGACACTGAAGCTTTCTTT. V and J are TRBV29-1 and TRBJ1-1; D is uncertain. V was pared by 6 bases and J by 3 bases, with 14 bases between. The CDR3 has 13 residues. The germline V gene encodes CDR1 SQVTM and CDR2 ANQGSEA.

This clone was found a few times. CDR3 residues: CASSEGDALAATYEQYF. Written as DNA, the CDR3 is TGTGCCAGCAGCGAGGGGGATGCACTAGCGGCTACCTACGAGCAGTACTTC. The chain couples TRBV9 to TRBJ2-7; 8 nucleotides match TRBD2. The CDR3 has 17 amino acids. V shed 3 bases, J shed 2 bases, and the junction held 13 bases outside the gene matches. The germline V gene has CDR1 SGDLS and CDR2 YYNGEE.